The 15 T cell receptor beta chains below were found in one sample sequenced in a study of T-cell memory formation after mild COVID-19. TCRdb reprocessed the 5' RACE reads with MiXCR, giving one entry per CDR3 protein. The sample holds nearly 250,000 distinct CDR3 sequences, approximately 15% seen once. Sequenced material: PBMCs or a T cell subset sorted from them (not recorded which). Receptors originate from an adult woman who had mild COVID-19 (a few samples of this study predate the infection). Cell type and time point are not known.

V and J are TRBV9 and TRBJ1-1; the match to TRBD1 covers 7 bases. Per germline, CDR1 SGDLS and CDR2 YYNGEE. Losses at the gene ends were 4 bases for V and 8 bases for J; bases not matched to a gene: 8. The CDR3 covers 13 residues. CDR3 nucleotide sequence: TGTGCCAGCAGCAGGGGGCCAGAAGAAGAAGCTTTCTTT. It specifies CASSRGPEEEAFF.

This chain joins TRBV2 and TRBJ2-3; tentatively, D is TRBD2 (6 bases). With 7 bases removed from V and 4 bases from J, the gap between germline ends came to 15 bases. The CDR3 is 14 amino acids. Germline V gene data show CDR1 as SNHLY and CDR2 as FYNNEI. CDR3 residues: CASNPGDVADTQYF. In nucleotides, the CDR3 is TGTGCCAGCAACCCGGGAGACGTCGCAGATACGCAGTATTTT.

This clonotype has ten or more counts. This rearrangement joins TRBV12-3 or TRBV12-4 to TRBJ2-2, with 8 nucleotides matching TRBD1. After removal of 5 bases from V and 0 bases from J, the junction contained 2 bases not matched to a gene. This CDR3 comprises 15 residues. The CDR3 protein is CASSRTGPNTGELFF. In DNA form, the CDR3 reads TGTGCCAGCAGTCGGACAGGGCCGAACACCGGGGAGCTGTTTTTT.

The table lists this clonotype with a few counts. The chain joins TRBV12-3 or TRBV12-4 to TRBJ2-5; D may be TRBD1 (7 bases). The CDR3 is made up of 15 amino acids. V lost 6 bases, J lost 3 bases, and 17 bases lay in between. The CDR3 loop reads CASSSEGAREETQYF. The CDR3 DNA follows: TGTGCCAGCAGCTCGGAGGGGGCGCGGGAAGAGACCCAGTACTTC.

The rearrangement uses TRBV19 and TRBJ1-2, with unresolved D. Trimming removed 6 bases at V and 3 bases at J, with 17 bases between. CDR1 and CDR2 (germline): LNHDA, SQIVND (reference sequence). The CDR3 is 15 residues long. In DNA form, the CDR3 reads TGTGCCAGTAGACCCCAGAAGGAAGGGCACTATGGCTACACCTTC. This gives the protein CASRPQKEGHYGYTF.

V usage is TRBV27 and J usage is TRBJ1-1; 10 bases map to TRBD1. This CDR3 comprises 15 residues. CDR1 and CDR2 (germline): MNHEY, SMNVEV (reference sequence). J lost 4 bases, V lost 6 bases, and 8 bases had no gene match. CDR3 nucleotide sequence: TGTGCCAGCAGAAGGGGACAGGGGATTATCACTGAAGCTTTCTTT. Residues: CASRRGQGIITEAFF.

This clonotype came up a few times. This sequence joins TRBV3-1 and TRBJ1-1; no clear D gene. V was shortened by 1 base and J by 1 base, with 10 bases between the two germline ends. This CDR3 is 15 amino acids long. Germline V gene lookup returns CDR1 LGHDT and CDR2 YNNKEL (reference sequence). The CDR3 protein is CASSQADVRNTEAFF. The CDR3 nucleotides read TGTGCCAGCAGCCAAGCGGACGTTAGGAACACTGAAGCTTTCTTT.

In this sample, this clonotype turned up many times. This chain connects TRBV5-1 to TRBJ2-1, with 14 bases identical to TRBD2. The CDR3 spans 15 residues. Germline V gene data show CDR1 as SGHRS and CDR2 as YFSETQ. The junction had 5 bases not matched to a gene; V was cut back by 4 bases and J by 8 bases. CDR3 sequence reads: CASSPGTSGSYEQFF. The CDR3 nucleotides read TGCGCCAGCAGCCCCGGGACTAGCGGGAGCTATGAGCAGTTCTTC. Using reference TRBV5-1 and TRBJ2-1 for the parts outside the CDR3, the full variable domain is KAGVTQTPRYLIKTRGQQVTLSCSPISGHRSVSWYQQTPGQGLQFLFEYFSETQRNKGNFPGRFSGRQFSNSRSEMNVSTLELGDSALYLCASSPGTSGSYEQFFGPGTRLTVL.

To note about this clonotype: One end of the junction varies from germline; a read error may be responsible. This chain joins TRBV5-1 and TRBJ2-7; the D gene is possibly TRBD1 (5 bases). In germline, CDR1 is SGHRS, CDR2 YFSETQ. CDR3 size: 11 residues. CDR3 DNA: TGCGCCAGCAGCTTGCCGCAGGGCAAGGACTTC. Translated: CASSLPQGKDF. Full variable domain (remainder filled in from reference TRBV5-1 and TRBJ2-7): KAGVTQTPRYLIKTRGQQVTLSCSPISGHRSVSWYQQTPGQGLQFLFEYFSETQRNKGNFPGRFSGRQFSNSRSEMNVSTLELGDSALYLCASSLPQGKDFGPGTRLTVT.

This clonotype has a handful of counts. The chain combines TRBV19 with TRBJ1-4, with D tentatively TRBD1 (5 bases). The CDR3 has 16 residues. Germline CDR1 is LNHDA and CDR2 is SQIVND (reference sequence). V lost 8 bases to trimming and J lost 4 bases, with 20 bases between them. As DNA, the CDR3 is TGTGCCAGTCACCGGAAGGTGGGGCAAGATAATGAAAAACTGTTTTTT. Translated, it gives CASHRKVGQDNEKLFF.

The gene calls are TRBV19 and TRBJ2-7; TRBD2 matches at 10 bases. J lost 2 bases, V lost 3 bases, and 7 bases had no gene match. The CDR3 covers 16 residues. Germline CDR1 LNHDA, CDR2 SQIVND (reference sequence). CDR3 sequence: CASSISSSGGPYEQYF. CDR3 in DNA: TGTGCCAGTAGTATTTCATCTAGCGGGGGACCCTACGAGCAGTACTTC. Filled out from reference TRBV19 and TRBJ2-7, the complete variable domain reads DGGITQSPKYLFRKEGQNVTLSCEQNLNHDAMYWYRQDPGQGLRLIYYSQIVNDFQKGDIAEGYSVSREKKESFPLTVTSAQKNPTAFYLCASSISSSGGPYEQYFGPGTRLTVT.

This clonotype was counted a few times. The CDR3 is CASSPGRGIGVSPLHF. The CDR3 DNA is TGTGCCAGCAGCCCCGGGCGGGGGATAGGTGTTTCACCCCTCCACTTT. The rearrangement joins TRBV3-1 to TRBJ1-6; TRBD1 might be the D (5 bases). This CDR3 contains 16 residues. Germline values: CDR1 LGHDT, CDR2 YNNKEL (reference sequence). The germline V and J ends were trimmed by 4 bases and 9 bases, with 19 bases remaining between them.

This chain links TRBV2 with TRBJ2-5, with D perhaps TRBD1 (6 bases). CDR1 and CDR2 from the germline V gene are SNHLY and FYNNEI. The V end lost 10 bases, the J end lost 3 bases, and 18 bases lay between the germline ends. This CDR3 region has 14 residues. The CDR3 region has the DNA TGTGCCACCTCACCCGGTCGGACAGAAGAGACCCAGTACTTC. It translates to CATSPGRTEETQYF.

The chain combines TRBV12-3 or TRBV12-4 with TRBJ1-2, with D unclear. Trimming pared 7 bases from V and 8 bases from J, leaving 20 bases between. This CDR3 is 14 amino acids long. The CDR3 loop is CASTREDPWRGYTF. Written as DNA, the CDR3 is TGTGCCAGCACCCGCGAGGACCCCTGGAGGGGCTACACCTTC.

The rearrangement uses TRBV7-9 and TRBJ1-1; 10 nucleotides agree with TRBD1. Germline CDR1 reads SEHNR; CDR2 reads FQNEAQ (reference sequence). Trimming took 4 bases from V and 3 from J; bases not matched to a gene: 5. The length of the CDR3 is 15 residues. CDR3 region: CASSSRTGGHTEAFF. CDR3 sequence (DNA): TGTGCCAGCAGCTCAAGGACAGGGGGTCACACTGAAGCTTTCTTT.